The sequence of this TCR beta chain was determined in a study of post-analysis software for immune sequencing data. Overall study findings and caveats: Patients carried roughly five TRBV segments more frequently than controls did, and TRBV5-6, TRBV5-1 and TRBV20-1 were among them. Samples sharing a preparation batch grouped tightly together when assessed by F measure.

The V segment lost 5 bases and the J segment 1 base; nucleotides outside the gene matches: 7. The CDR3 has 15 residues. Worth noting for this clonotype: Its matching antigen is unknown.

Unique molecular identifiers were carried by the TCR beta cDNA libraries. TCRdb reprocessed the PCR reads via MiXCR and lists one record per CDR3 protein. Here the sample spans roughly 700,000 distinct CDR3 sequences, 25% to 30% being singletons. Input material: blood. The sequence was obtained from a girl under 18 with multiple sclerosis. The chain is built from TRBV12-3 or TRBV12-4 and TRBJ1-1; 7 bases line up with TRBD1. The CDR3 DNA reads as TGTGCCAGCAGTCGGACCCGGACAGGGAACACTGAAGCTTTCTTT. Protein sequence: CASSRTRTGNTEAFF.